This T cell receptor beta chain was obtained from a study of T cells in Graves' hyperthyroidism and ophthalmopathy. This clonotype was recorded at least ten times. It was RNA transcripts that yielded the amplified TCR beta CDR3 regions. The HTBI primer set drove a first-round RT-PCR of the TCR CDR3. One entry per CDR3 protein results from TCRdb running MiXCR on the multiplex PCR reads. The sample carries roughly 700,000 distinct CDR3 sequences, 12% to 15% recorded once. The TCR comes from a woman younger than 30 with Graves' hyperthyroidism. The sequenced material came from blood.

The CDR3 is CASSLDAGELFF. The CDR3 DNA sequence: TGTGCCAGCAGCTTAGATGCCGGGGAGCTGTTTTTT. The V and J genes are TRBV11-1 and TRBJ2-2; no reliable D call. V gave up 1 base and J gave up 6 bases, with 3 bases separating them. Germline V gives CDR1 SGHAT, CDR2 FQDESV (reference sequence). The CDR3 runs 12 residues.